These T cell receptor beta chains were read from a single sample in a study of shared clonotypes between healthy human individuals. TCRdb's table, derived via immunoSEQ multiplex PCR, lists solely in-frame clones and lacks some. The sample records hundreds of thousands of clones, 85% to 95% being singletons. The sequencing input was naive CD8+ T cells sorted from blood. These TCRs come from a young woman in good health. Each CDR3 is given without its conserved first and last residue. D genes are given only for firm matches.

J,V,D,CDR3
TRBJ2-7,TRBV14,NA,ASSLSGRVTEQY
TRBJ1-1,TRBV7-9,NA,ASSLTSRADEAF
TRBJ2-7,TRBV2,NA,ASSYRATYEQY
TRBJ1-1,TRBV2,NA,ASSESVRGTNTEAF
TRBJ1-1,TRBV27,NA,ASSLTVDGEGLNTEAF
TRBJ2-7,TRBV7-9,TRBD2,ASSPGGSEQY
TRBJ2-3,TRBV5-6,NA,ASSLAGAGFITDTQY
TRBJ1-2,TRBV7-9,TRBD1,ASSRDRGSYGYT
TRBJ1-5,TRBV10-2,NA,ASSEGQFNQPQH
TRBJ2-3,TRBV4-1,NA,ASSQGGGNTQY